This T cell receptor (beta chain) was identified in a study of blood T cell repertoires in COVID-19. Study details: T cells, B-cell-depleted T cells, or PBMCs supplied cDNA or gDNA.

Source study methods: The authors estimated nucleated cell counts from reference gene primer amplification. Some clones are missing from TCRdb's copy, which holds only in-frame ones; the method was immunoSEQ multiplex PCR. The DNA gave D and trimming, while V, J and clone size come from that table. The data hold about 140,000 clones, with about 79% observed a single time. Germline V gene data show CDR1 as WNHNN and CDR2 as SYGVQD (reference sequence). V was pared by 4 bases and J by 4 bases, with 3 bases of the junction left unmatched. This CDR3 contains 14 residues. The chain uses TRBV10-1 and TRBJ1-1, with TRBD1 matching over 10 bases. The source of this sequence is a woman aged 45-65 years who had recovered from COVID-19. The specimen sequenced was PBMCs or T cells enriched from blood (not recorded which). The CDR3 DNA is TGCGCCAGCAGTGGGGGACAGGGGTCCACTGAAGCTTTCTTT. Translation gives CASSGGQGSTEAFF.